This T cell receptor beta chain was retrieved from a study of beta chain features in type 1 diabetes. The study, taken as a whole, reports: Among patients with Type 1 diabetes, TCRB CDR3s were moderately but significantly shorter in every one of the four CD4+ subsets.

Notes on this clone: Antigen unknown. This sample includes further DNA sequences coding for the same CDR3.

Every bit of the isolated RNA underwent reverse transcription, so sequencing read expressed TCRB transcripts. Some clones are missing from TCRdb's copy, which holds only in-frame ones; the method was immunoSEQ multiplex PCR. This sample has over 700,000 clones; about 17% occur once, and the top ten carry about 0.02%. Markers CD45RO/CCR7/CD25/CD127/CD95/CD27 served to sort CD4+ naive, central memory, regulatory and stem cell-like memory cells. Sequencing was done on a sample of naive CD4+ T cells from blood. The clonotype originates from a woman aged 18-35 years in good health.

CDR3 protein: CASSLDRGGTDTQYF. CDR3 DNA: TGTGCCAGCAGCCTTGACAGGGGAGGAACCGATACGCAGTATTTT. The chain employs TRBV5-4 and TRBJ2-3; the match to TRBD1 covers 8 bases. Germline lookup yields CDR1 SGHNT and CDR2 YYREEE (reference sequence). The CDR3 runs to 15 residues. V dropped 4 bases and J dropped 6; count of bases not matched to a gene: 10.